The next 31 T cell receptor beta chains were all read from a single sample in a study of T cells in localized non-small cell lung cancer. Generated by immunoSEQ multiplex PCR, the TCRdb table keeps only in-frame clones and is missing some. The data hold roughly 13,000 clones, with 75% to 90% observed a single time. The sequencing used peripheral blood, collected before any cancer treatment. These TCRs come from a male donor aged 60 or over with stage I squamous cell lung carcinoma.

The DNA for the CDR3 is TGTGCCAGCAGCTTAGCCGGGGTTGGAAACACCATATATTTT. Encoded protein: CASSLAGVGNTIYF. The J gene is TRBJ1-3, the V gene TRBV11-2; D is ambiguous. The V end lost 1 base, the J end lost 3 bases, and 7 bases lay between the germline ends. The CDR3 totals 14 residues. Germline CDR1 SGHAT, CDR2 FQNNGV.

The chain couples TRBV5-4 to TRBJ1-4, with 7 bases matching TRBD1. Germline V gene data show CDR1 as SGHNT and CDR2 as YYREEE (reference sequence). The J segment lost 7 bases and the V segment lost 4 bases, leaving 7 bases of the junction unmatched. The CDR3 covers 14 residues. The chain's CDR3 is CASSPDRRGEKLFF. The CDR3 DNA reads TGTGCCAGCAGCCCGGACAGGAGGGGTGAAAAACTGTTTTTT.

This clone came up once. In nucleotides, the CDR3 is TGCGCCAGCACTACGGGAGGTCGGGAGGAGCTGTTTTTT. This translates into CASTTGGREELFF. This chain joins TRBV5-1 and TRBJ2-2, with 7 bases aligning to TRBD2. This CDR3 is built from 13 residues. The V and J ends lost 6 bases and 10 bases, in that order; junction bases with no gene match: 9. CDR1 is SGHRS, CDR2 YFSETQ, per germline.

J is TRBJ1-3 and V is TRBV5-1; the D is unclear. The CDR3 covers 14 residues. Trimming removed 1 base from V and 2 bases from J, with 7 bases in between. Looked up from germline, CDR1 is SGHRS and CDR2 is YFSETQ. CDR3: CASSLPGAGNTIYF. The CDR3 DNA is TGCGCCAGCAGCTTGCCCGGGGCTGGAAACACCATATATTTT. Full variable domain (remainder filled in from reference TRBV5-1 and TRBJ1-3): KAGVTQTPRYLIKTRGQQVTLSCSPISGHRSVSWYQQTPGQGLQFLFEYFSETQRNKGNFPGRFSGRQFSNSRSEMNVSTLELGDSALYLCASSLPGAGNTIYFGEGSWLTVV.

The V call is TRBV11-2, the J call TRBJ2-4; D could derive from TRBD1 or TRBD2 (5 bases each). The CDR3 contains 16 residues. Per the germline V gene, CDR1 is SGHAT and CDR2 is FQNNGV. V dropped 3 bases and J dropped 4 bases, with 16 bases sitting between them. CDR3 sequence: CASSLGVGTAKNIQYF. CDR3 bases: TGTGCCAGCAGCTTGGGGGTTGGGACCGCTAAAAACATTCAGTACTTC.

J is TRBJ2-7 and V is TRBV5-6; 15 bases are a match to TRBD2. Germline CDR1 is SGHDT and CDR2 is YYEEEE. The junction had 4 bases not matched to a gene; V was cut back by 6 bases and J by 6 bases. The CDR3 consists of 14 residues. The CDR3 sequence: CASNGLAGGREQYF. In DNA form, the CDR3 reads TGTGCCAGCAACGGACTAGCGGGAGGGCGCGAGCAGTACTTC.

The J gene is TRBJ2-2, the V gene TRBV28, with D hard to call. V lost 1 base and J 4 bases, leaving 13 bases between the germline ends. The germline V gene encodes CDR1 MDHEN and CDR2 SYDVKM. The CDR3 runs to 16 residues. This CDR3 reads CASSLYFGRSTGELFF. Here the CDR3 DNA reads TGTGCCAGCAGTTTATATTTCGGGCGTAGCACCGGGGAGCTGTTTTTT.

The chain joins TRBV28 to TRBJ1-5; TRBD1 is a possible D gene (6 bases). Trimming cost V 6 bases and J 4 bases, with 13 bases left between them. The CDR3 is made up of 14 amino acids. Looked up from germline, CDR1 is MDHEN and CDR2 is SYDVKM. CDR3 nucleotides: TGTGCCAGCAGGACCGGGACACTTAATCAGCCCCAGCATTTT. Translation: CASRTGTLNQPQHF.

This clone was detected only once. The rearrangement joins TRBV5-6 to TRBJ1-1, with 9 bases lining up with TRBD1. V trimming: 2 bases; J trimming: 3 bases; junction bases outside the gene matches: 5. Germline V gives CDR1 SGHDT, CDR2 YYEEEE. The CDR3 runs to 15 residues. For the CDR3, the DNA is TGTGCCAGCAGCTTCATGACAGGGGGGGACACTGAAGCTTTCTTT. It codes for CASSFMTGGDTEAFF.

The V and J genes are TRBV29-1 and TRBJ2-7, with D tentatively TRBD1 (6 bases). V was clipped by 1 base and J by 0 bases, with 7 bases between them. The CDR3 consists of 13 residues. CDR1 SQVTM and CDR2 ANQGSEA come from the germline V gene. In DNA form, the CDR3 reads TGCAGCGTTGAAGTGACAGGCTCCTACGAGCAGTACTTC. Its translation is CSVEVTGSYEQYF.

In this sample, this clone turned up once. V is TRBV11-3 and J is TRBJ2-1; D is possibly TRBD1 (6 bases). In germline, CDR1 is SGHNT, CDR2 YENEEA. This CDR3 has 14 amino acids. The V and J ends lost 5 bases and 9 bases respectively, with 17 bases between them. The CDR3 nucleotides read TGTGCCAGCAGCCAAAACAGGGAAGGGGGTGAGCAGTTCTTC. Translated, it gives CASSQNREGGEQFF.

V is TRBV27 and J is TRBJ1-1; D remains ambiguous. CDR3 size: 14 residues. Looked up from germline, CDR1 is MNHEY and CDR2 is SMNVEV (reference sequence). Trimming removed 2 bases at V and 6 bases at J, with 13 bases between. The DNA of the CDR3 is TGTGCCAGCAGTTTAGTTCCGGGTGGTTCTGAAGCTTTCTTT. Translation gives CASSLVPGGSEAFF.

The V gene is TRBV7-6, the J gene TRBJ2-7; the match to TRBD2 covers 8 bases. The germline V gene has CDR1 SGHVS and CDR2 FNYEAQ. The CDR3 runs 16 residues. Unmatched junction bases numbered 9, after V lost 3 bases and J lost 2 bases. The CDR3: CASSLTAGAGTYEQYF. For the CDR3, the DNA is TGTGCCAGCAGCTTGACAGCGGGGGCGGGCACCTACGAGCAGTACTTC.

The chain links TRBV2 to TRBJ2-1; D is possibly TRBD2 (5 bases). The germline V gene encodes CDR1 SNHLY and CDR2 FYNNEI. This CDR3 contains 12 residues. V gave up 6 bases and J gave up 10 bases, with 13 bases separating them. CDR3 residues: CASSGSGGEQFF. Written as DNA, the CDR3 is TGTGCCAGCAGCGGCTCGGGCGGGGAGCAGTTCTTC.

V is TRBV7-2 and J is TRBJ2-2; TRBD1 might be the D (5 bases). V lost 6 bases and J 6 bases, leaving 14 bases between the germline ends. CDR1 SGHTA and CDR2 FQGNSA come from the germline V gene. The CDR3 extends over 14 amino acids. CDR3 coding DNA: TGTGCCAGCAGTCCAACCAGGGTCGCCGGGGAGCTGTTTTTT. It yields the protein CASSPTRVAGELFF. The variable domain in full, completed from reference TRBV7-2 and TRBJ2-2, reads GAGVSQSPSNKVTEKGKDVELRCDPISGHTALYWYRQSLGQGLEFLIYFQGNSAPDKSGLPSDRFSAERTGGSVSTLTIQRTQQEDSAVYLCASSPTRVAGELFFGEGSRLTVL.

V gene TRBV9 combines with J gene TRBJ2-1; 10 nucleotides match TRBD2. The length of the CDR3 is 17 residues. V shed 4 bases and J 0 bases; nucleotides not matched to a gene: 7. CDR1 and CDR2 (germline): SGDLS, YYNGEE. Written as DNA, the CDR3 is TGTGCCAGCAGCTCCTCACTAGCGGGGAGCTCCTACAATGAGCAGTTCTTC. It encodes CASSSSLAGSSYNEQFF.

This clone has only one observation. The CDR3 spells CASSVRASGRVNEQFF. CDR3 coding DNA: TGTGCCAGCAGTGTGAGGGCTAGCGGGAGGGTGAATGAGCAGTTCTTC. The chain is built from TRBV7-9 and TRBJ2-1, with 12 bases fitting TRBD2. The CDR3 sequence is 16 residues long. Germline trimming cut 6 bases from V and 7 bases from J; bases unmatched to any gene: 10. Germline CDR1 and CDR2: SEHNR and FQNEAQ (reference sequence).

The chain combines TRBV2 with TRBJ2-5; tentatively, D is TRBD1 (6 bases). CDR3 length: 13 amino acids. Germline loops: CDR1 SNHLY, CDR2 FYNNEI. V was shortened by 4 bases and J by 2 bases, with 8 bases between the two germline ends. CDR3: CASSVGHQETQYF. The CDR3 DNA follows: TGTGCCAGCAGTGTGGGACATCAAGAGACCCAGTACTTC.

The chain has TRBV29-1 and TRBJ1-1; the D is unclear. Germline assignment: CDR1 SQVTM and CDR2 ANQGSEA. With 8 bases removed from V and 2 bases from J, the gap between germline ends came to 15 bases. The length of the CDR3 is 13 residues. CDR3 residues: CSPKGTSNTEAFF. The CDR3 nucleotides are TGCAGCCCCAAAGGCACCTCCAACACTGAAGCTTTCTTT.

V usage is TRBV27 and J usage is TRBJ1-1; 7 bases are a match to TRBD1. The CDR3 covers 13 residues. Germline V gives CDR1 MNHEY, CDR2 SMNVEV (reference sequence). V trimming: 2 bases; J trimming: 6 bases; junction bases outside the gene matches: 3. The DNA for the CDR3 is TGTGCCAGCAGTTTAGCAGGGGGGGCTGAAGCTTTCTTT. It translates to CASSLAGGAEAFF.

The chain carries TRBV7-9 and TRBJ2-4; the D gene is possibly TRBD2 (6 bases). Trimming pared 0 bases from V and 0 bases from J, leaving 9 bases between. The germline CDR1 and CDR2 sequences are SEHNR and FQNEAQ (reference sequence). The CDR3 loop spans 16 amino acids. CDR3 residues: CASSLAEGLAKNIQYF. The CDR3 bases are TGTGCCAGCAGCTTAGCGGAGGGCTTAGCCAAAAACATTCAGTACTTC.

The chain has TRBV11-2 and TRBJ1-5; D remains unclear. The CDR3 is 14 amino acids. Germline loops: CDR1 SGHAT, CDR2 FQNNGV. Trimming removed 1 base from V and 7 bases from J, with 11 bases in between. Here the CDR3 reads CASSLGMGVQPQHF. The CDR3 nucleotides are TGTGCCAGCAGCTTAGGTATGGGAGTACAGCCCCAGCATTTT.

The chain's CDR3 is CASTPTGTGYNEQFF. The DNA of the CDR3 is TGCGCCAGCACCCCGACCGGGACAGGCTACAATGAGCAGTTCTTC. V usage is TRBV5-1 and J usage is TRBJ2-1; TRBD1 aligns across 8 bases. After removal of 6 bases from V and 3 bases from J, the junction contained 8 bases not matched to a gene. CDR3 length: 15 amino acids. Germline values: CDR1 SGHRS, CDR2 YFSETQ.

The chain combines TRBV2 with TRBJ1-5, with D possibly being TRBD1 (6 bases). From germline, CDR1 is SNHLY and CDR2 FYNNEI. This CDR3 comprises 15 residues. Trimming removed 6 bases at V and 0 bases at J, with 12 bases between. CDR3 residues: CASRRDINSNQPQHF. CDR3 coding DNA: TGTGCCAGCAGGAGGGACATTAATAGCAATCAGCCCCAGCATTTT.

The chain couples TRBV5-1 to TRBJ2-5; 7 nucleotides agree with TRBD1. V trimming: 3 bases; J trimming: 1 base; junction bases outside the gene matches: 3. The CDR3 is made up of 14 amino acids. Germline CDR1 SGHRS, CDR2 YFSETQ. CDR3 nucleotide sequence: TGCGCCAGCAGCTATTCAGGGGGCCAAGAGACCCAGTACTTC. Its protein product is CASSYSGGQETQYF.

This sequence joins TRBV6-1 and TRBJ2-5; 11 bases are a match to TRBD1. Germline CDR1 MNHNS, CDR2 SASEGT. Trimming took 4 bases from V and 5 from J; bases not matched to a gene: 12. CDR3 length equals 17 residues. For the CDR3, the DNA is TGTGCCAGCAGTGCGGGACAGGGGGTAATTCTATTCGAGACCCAGTACTTC. It specifies CASSAGQGVILFETQYF.

The J gene is TRBJ1-5, the V gene TRBV5-1, with D perhaps matching TRBD1 (5 bases). V lost 0 bases and J 6 bases, leaving 10 bases between the germline ends. The germline gives CDR1 SGHRS, CDR2 YFSETQ. The CDR3 has 14 residues. CDR3 sequence reads: CASSLDQGSQPQHF. The DNA of the CDR3 is TGCGCCAGCAGCTTGGACCAGGGCAGTCAGCCCCAGCATTTT.

The rearrangement joins TRBV9 to TRBJ2-7; TRBD1 agrees at 10 bases. The CDR3 consists of 15 residues. Germline CDR1 SGDLS, CDR2 YYNGEE. The J segment lost 4 bases and the V segment lost 0 bases, leaving 4 bases of the junction unmatched. CDR3 bases: TGTGCCAGCAGCGTAGGGGGACAGGGGATATACGAGCAGTACTTC. The encoded protein is CASSVGGQGIYEQYF. Complete variable domain (other parts from reference TRBV9 and TRBJ2-7): DSGVTQTPKHLITATGQRVTLRCSPRSGDLSVYWYQQSLDQGLQFLIQYYNGEERAKGNILERFSAQQFPDLHSELNLSSLELGDSALYFCASSVGGQGIYEQYFGPGTRLTVT.

The chain couples TRBV4-1 to TRBJ2-2; 7 bases map to TRBD1. The CDR3 has 15 amino acids. V gave up 4 bases and J gave up 3 bases; unmatched junction bases: 5. CDR1 and CDR2 from the germline V gene are MGHRA and YSYEKL. The DNA for the CDR3 is TGCGCCAGCAGCCTGAGGGGGCAGGACACCGGGGAGCTGTTTTTT. Protein sequence: CASSLRGQDTGELFF.

The rearrangement links TRBV27 to TRBJ2-7; 9 bases fit TRBD2. Germline V gene data show CDR1 as MNHEY and CDR2 as SMNVEV (reference sequence). V shed 5 bases, J shed 2 bases, and the junction held 7 bases outside the gene matches. The CDR3 totals 15 residues. CDR3 in amino acids: CASSQAGTSPYEQYF. The CDR3 DNA reads as TGTGCCAGCAGTCAGGCCGGGACTAGCCCCTACGAGCAGTACTTC.

The J gene is TRBJ2-2, the V gene TRBV5-4, with D perhaps matching TRBD2 (6 bases). Trimming removed 1 base at V and 2 bases at J, with 9 bases between. Looked up from germline, CDR1 is SGHNT and CDR2 is YYREEE (reference sequence). This CDR3 has 15 residues. The CDR3: CASSLTSLNTGELFF. CDR3 DNA sequence: TGTGCCAGCAGCTTGACTAGCCTCAACACCGGGGAGCTGTTTTTT.